The 21 T cell receptor beta chains below were found in one sample sequenced in a study of blood T cell repertoires in COVID-19. Produced via immunoSEQ multiplex PCR; TCRdb's table is partial and in-frame only. The sample comprises 200,000 to 300,000 clones, more than 75% of which are singletons, and 9% to 15% rests with the top ten. Sequenced: peripheral blood. The receptors here all came from an elderly man with acute or convalescent COVID-19.

This chain uses TRBV12-3 or TRBV12-4 with TRBJ1-1, with TRBD1 as a possible D gene (5 bases). The V end was cut by 8 bases, the J end by 10 bases, with 20 bases between. CDR3 length: 13 amino acids. The CDR3 protein is CASGGVRAEIAFF. CDR3 sequence (DNA): TGTGCCAGCGGTGGCGTCAGGGCGGAAATAGCTTTCTTT.

The CDR3 DNA sequence: TGTGCCAGCAGTTACGGAGACAGCCCCAATCAGCCCCAGCATTTT. It encodes CASSYGDSPNQPQHF. The chain has TRBV6-5 and TRBJ1-5, with a tentative D call TRBD1 (5 bases). This CDR3 contains 15 residues. The germline gives CDR1 MNHEY, CDR2 SVGAGI. V lost 2 bases and J 3 bases, leaving 11 bases between the germline ends.

J is TRBJ1-3 and V is TRBV5-1, with D perhaps matching TRBD1 (5 bases). The V gene lost 1 base and the J gene lost 2 bases, with 10 bases spanning the gap. Germline lookup yields CDR1 SGHRS and CDR2 YFSETQ. The CDR3 totals 15 residues. This chain's CDR3 is CASSLNAGPGNTIYF. CDR3 DNA: TGCGCCAGCAGCTTGAATGCAGGGCCTGGAAACACCATATATTTT.

This clone was observed a few times. The CDR3 reads CASSPRNGYGYTF. The CDR3 nucleotides are TGCGCCAGCAGCCCGAGGAATGGGTATGGCTACACCTTC. V gene TRBV5-1 combines with J gene TRBJ1-2; D is undetermined. The CDR3 has 13 residues. With 4 bases removed from V and 5 bases from J, the gap between germline ends came to 12 bases. The germline V gene has CDR1 SGHRS and CDR2 YFSETQ.

The gene calls are TRBV27 and TRBJ1-3; TRBD1 matches at 7 bases. This CDR3 region has 17 residues. The V gene end was trimmed by 2 bases and the J gene end by 2 bases; junction bases not matched to a gene: 9. Germline V gives CDR1 MNHEY, CDR2 SMNVEV (reference sequence). CDR3 DNA: TGTGCCAGCAGTTTAAGGGGGCGAGTCTCAGCTGGAAACACCATATATTTT. Translating gives CASSLRGRVSAGNTIYF.

The V gene is TRBV29-1, the J gene TRBJ2-1; a weak D match, TRBD1 (6 bases). Germline CDR1 is SQVTM and CDR2 is ANQGSEA. The CDR3 contains 12 residues. Trimming shortened V by 5 bases and J by 5 bases, and 10 bases separated the two germline ends. The CDR3 is CSVQDRDNEQFF. The CDR3, as DNA: TGCAGCGTTCAGGACAGAGACAATGAGCAGTTCTTC.

This rearrangement joins TRBV6-4 to TRBJ2-7; TRBD2 might be the D (6 bases). This CDR3 has 18 amino acids. The germline V gene has CDR1 MRHNA and CDR2 SNTAGT. V was trimmed by 0 bases and J by 2 bases, leaving 20 bases between them. The CDR3: CASSDSRPPGLKTYEQYF. The CDR3 DNA reads as TGTGCCAGCAGTGACTCCCGCCCCCCGGGACTCAAAACCTACGAGCAGTACTTC.

This clone was detected once. The chain has TRBV19 and TRBJ1-2; D is perhaps TRBD1 (5 bases). The CDR3 extends over 15 amino acids. V lost 5 bases and J 8 bases, leaving 21 bases between the germline ends. Germline V gene lookup returns CDR1 LNHDA and CDR2 SQIVND (reference sequence). In DNA form, the CDR3 reads TGTGCCAGTAGTTTGGGAAGGAGCGGGGCTTTCGGCTACACCTTC. This codes for CASSLGRSGAFGYTF.

The chain couples TRBV5-4 to TRBJ2-3; D ambiguous. CDR3 length: 16 residues. V was pared by 0 bases and J by 0 bases, with 11 bases between. Germline CDR1 reads SGHNT; CDR2 reads YYREEE (reference sequence). The CDR3 spells CASSLEAGLSTDTQYF. In DNA form, the CDR3 reads TGTGCCAGCAGCTTGGAAGCAGGCCTGAGCACAGATACGCAGTATTTT.

The rearrangement uses TRBV10-3 and TRBJ1-2, with D possibly being TRBD1 (6 bases). The CDR3 extends over 14 amino acids. Germline V gene data show CDR1 as ENHRY and CDR2 as SYGVKD. Trimming removed 6 bases at V and 7 bases at J, with 18 bases between. The CDR3 coding sequence is TGTGCCATCAGGGACCCGAGGGGGGGCGGTGGCTACACCTTC. It translates to CAIRDPRGGGGYTF.

This clone was observed once. The gene calls are TRBV5-1 and TRBJ1-6; 9 nucleotides match TRBD1. Trimming removed 3 bases from V and 9 bases from J; junction bases left unmatched: 7. This CDR3 spans 15 amino acids. Germline V gene data show CDR1 as SGHRS and CDR2 as YFSETQ. The CDR3 nucleotides read TGCGCCAGCAGCTCTCGACAGGGGGGCTCTTCACCCCTCCACTTT. Translation: CASSSRQGGSSPLHF.

The chain combines TRBV5-5 with TRBJ2-3; 7 bases are a match to TRBD2. The CDR3 sequence is 13 residues long. V dropped 4 bases and J dropped 1; count of bases not matched to a gene: 0. CDR1 SGHKS and CDR2 YYEKEE come from the germline V gene (reference sequence). CDR3: CASSAGGTDTQYF. DNA of the CDR3: TGTGCCAGCAGCGCGGGGGGCACAGATACGCAGTATTTT.

This clone showed up just a few times. The chain joins TRBV19 to TRBJ1-3, with unresolved D. Germline-derived CDR1 and CDR2 are LNHDA and SQIVND (reference sequence). Trimming removed 7 bases at V and 0 bases at J, with 13 bases between. The CDR3 loop spans 15 amino acids. The CDR3 coding sequence is TGTGCCAGTACCCCGGGTCGAAGCTCTGGAAACACCATATATTTT. Translated: CASTPGRSSGNTIYF.

This clone was recorded only once. V and J are TRBV3-1 (or the pseudogene TRBV3-2) and TRBJ1-3; D gene ambiguous. CDR1 and CDR2 (germline): LGHDT, YNNKEL (reference sequence). CDR3 length: 15 residues. Deletions cut 0 bases from V and 4 bases from J, with 10 bases between. The chain's CDR3 is CASSQEAGRGNTIYF. Here the CDR3 DNA reads TGTGCCAGCAGCCAAGAAGCAGGCCGGGGAAACACCATATATTTT.

The chain has TRBV7-9 and TRBJ2-5, with D perhaps TRBD2 (6 bases). CDR1 and CDR2 (germline): SEHNR, FQNEAQ (reference sequence). The length of the CDR3 is 14 residues. Between the trimmed V and J ends, which lost 4 bases and 5 bases, there was a span of 14 bases. CDR3 bases: TGTGCCAGCAGCTCCCCGCCCCGGGGGGAGACCCAGTACTTC. Translating gives CASSSPPRGETQYF.

The chain joins TRBV7-9 to TRBJ1-5; 9 bases match TRBD1. CDR3 length: 15 amino acids. CDR1 is SEHNR, CDR2 FQNEAQ, per germline (reference sequence). Trimming at V came to 1 base and at J to 6 bases, leaving 4 bases not matched to a gene. CDR3 residues: CASSLGDREAQPQHF. DNA for the CDR3: TGTGCCAGCAGCTTAGGGGACAGGGAGGCTCAGCCCCAGCATTTT.

The chain links TRBV7-2 to TRBJ1-6; TRBD1 agrees at 9 bases. The CDR3 contains 19 residues. The ends lost 0 bases at V and 0 bases at J; junction bases unmatched: 6. Germline V gene lookup returns CDR1 SGHTA and CDR2 FQGNSA. In nucleotides, the CDR3 is TGTGCCAGCAGCTTAGCCGGGACAGGGCATAGCTCCTATAATTCACCCCTCCACTTT. This codes for CASSLAGTGHSSYNSPLHF.

The V and J genes are TRBV6-5 and TRBJ2-7; 7 bases agree with TRBD2. CDR1 is MNHEY and CDR2 is SVGAGI in the germline V gene. The V and J ends lost 0 bases and 7 bases, in that order; junction bases with no gene match: 12. This CDR3 comprises 16 residues. For the CDR3, the DNA is TGTGCCAGCAGTTACTCGGTGGAGGGAGGGCCGAGGGAGCAGTACTTC. This gives the protein CASSYSVEGGPREQYF.

The chain carries TRBV28 and TRBJ2-3, with a tentative D call TRBD2 (6 bases). With 2 bases removed from V and 2 bases from J, the gap between germline ends came to 11 bases. The CDR3 runs 15 residues. Germline CDR1 and CDR2: MDHEN and SYDVKM. CDR3 sequence: CASSLAGSLTDTQYF. CDR3 bases: TGTGCCAGCAGTTTAGCGGGGTCCCTCACAGATACGCAGTATTTT.

The V call is TRBV7-2, the J call TRBJ2-7; 10 bases line up with TRBD1. This CDR3 comprises 17 residues. The V gene's germline CDR1 is SGHTA and CDR2 FQGNSA. V shed 6 bases, J shed 0 bases, and the junction held 11 bases outside the gene matches. This CDR3 reads CASSSRPGQGNSYEQYF. The DNA for the CDR3 is TGTGCCAGCAGTTCTCGTCCGGGACAGGGGAACTCCTACGAGCAGTACTTC. The full variable domain, in which reference TRBV7-2 and TRBJ2-7 provide the parts outside the CDR3, is GAGVSQSPSNKVTEKGKDVELRCDPISGHTALYWYRQSLGQGLEFLIYFQGNSAPDKSGLPSDRFSAERTGGSVSTLTIQRTQQEDSAVYLCASSSRPGQGNSYEQYFGPGTRLTVT.

The chain links TRBV6-5 to TRBJ1-2; D not resolved. The length of the CDR3 is 13 residues. V gave up 5 bases and J gave up 8 bases, with 15 bases separating them. The germline V gene encodes CDR1 MNHEY and CDR2 SVGAGI. The CDR3 loop is CASSTSLREGYTF. Here the CDR3 DNA reads TGTGCCAGCAGTACTTCCTTGCGTGAAGGCTACACCTTC.